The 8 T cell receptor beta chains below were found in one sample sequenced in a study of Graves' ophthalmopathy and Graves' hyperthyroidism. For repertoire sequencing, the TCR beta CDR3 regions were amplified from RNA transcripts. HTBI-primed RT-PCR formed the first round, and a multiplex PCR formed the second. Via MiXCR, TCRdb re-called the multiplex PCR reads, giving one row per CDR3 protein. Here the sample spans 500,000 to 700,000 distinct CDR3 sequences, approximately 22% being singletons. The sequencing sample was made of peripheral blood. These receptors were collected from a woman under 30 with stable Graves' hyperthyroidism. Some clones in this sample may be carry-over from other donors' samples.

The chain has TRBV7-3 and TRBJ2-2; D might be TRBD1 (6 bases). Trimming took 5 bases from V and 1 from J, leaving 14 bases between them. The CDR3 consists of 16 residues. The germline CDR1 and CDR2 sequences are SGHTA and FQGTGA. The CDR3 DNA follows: TGTGCCAGCAGCCCAAACTCCAGGGGGAACACCGGGGAGCTGTTTTTT. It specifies CASSPNSRGNTGELFF.

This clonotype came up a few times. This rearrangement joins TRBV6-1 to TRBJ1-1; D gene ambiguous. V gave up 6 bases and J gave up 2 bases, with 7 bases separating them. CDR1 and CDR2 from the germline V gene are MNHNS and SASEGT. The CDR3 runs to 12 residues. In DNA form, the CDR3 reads TGTGCCAGCAGCATTAGTAACACTGAAGCTTTCTTT. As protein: CASSISNTEAFF.

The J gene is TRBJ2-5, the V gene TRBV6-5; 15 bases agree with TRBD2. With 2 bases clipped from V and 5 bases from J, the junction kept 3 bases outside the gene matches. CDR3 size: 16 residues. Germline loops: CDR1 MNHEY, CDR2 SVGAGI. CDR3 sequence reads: CASSYTGTSGGETQYF. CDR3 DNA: TGTGCCAGCAGTTACACTGGGACTAGCGGGGGGGAGACCCAGTACTTC.

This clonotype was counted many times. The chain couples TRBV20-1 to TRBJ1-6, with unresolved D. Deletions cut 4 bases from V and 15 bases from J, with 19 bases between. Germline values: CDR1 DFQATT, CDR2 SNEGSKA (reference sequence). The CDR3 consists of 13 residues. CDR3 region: CSANEPGRWFLHF. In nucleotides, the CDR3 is TGCAGTGCTAACGAACCCGGACGGTGGTTCCTCCACTTT.

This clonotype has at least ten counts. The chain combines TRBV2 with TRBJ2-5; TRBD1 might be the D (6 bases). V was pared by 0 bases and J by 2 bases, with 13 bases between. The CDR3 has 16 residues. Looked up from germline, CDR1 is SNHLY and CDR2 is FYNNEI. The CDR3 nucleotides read TGTGCCAGCAGTGAAGCGGGGACACTGTGGCAAGAGACCCAGTACTTC. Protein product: CASSEAGTLWQETQYF. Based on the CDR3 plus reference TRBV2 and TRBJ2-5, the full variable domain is EPEVTQTPSHQVTQMGQEVILRCVPISNHLYFYWYRQILGQKVEFLVSFYNNEISEKSEIFDDQFSVERPDGSNFTLKIRSTKLEDSAMYFCASSEAGTLWQETQYFGPGTRLLVL.

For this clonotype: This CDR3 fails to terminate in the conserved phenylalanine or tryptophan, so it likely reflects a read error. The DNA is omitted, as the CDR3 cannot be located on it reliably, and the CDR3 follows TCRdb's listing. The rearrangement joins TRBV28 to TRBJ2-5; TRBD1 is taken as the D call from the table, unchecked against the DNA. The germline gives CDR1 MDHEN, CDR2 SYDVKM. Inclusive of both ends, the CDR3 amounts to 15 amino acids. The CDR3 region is CASSLPLGAQETQDY.

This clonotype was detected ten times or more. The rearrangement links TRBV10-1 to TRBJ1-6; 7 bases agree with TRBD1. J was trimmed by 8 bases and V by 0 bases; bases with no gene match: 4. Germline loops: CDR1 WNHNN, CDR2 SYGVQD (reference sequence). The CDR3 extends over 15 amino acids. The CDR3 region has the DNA TGCGCCAGCAGTGAGTCGACAGGGAGGCATTCACCCCTCCACTTT. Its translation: CASSESTGRHSPLHF.

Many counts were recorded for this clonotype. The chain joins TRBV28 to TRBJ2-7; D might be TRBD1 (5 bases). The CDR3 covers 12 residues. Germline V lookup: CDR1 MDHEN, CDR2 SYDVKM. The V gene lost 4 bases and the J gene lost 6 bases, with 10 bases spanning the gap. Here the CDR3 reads CASSSDSSEQYF. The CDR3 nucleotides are TGTGCCAGCAGTTCCGACAGTAGCGAGCAGTACTTC.